Reported below is one T cell receptor beta chain. Its antigen is not identified. This entry belongs to a study of beta chain features in type 1 diabetes. General observations from the study: Shortening of TCRB CDR3s, moderate but significant, appeared in all four CD4+ subsets of Type 1 diabetes patients.

All of the isolated RNA was reverse transcribed, so expressed TCRB transcripts were sequenced. Only in-frame clones appear in the TCRdb table, and some are missing; sequencing was by immunoSEQ multiplex PCR. The sample holds approximately 600,000 clones, 9.5% to 15% seen once. Germline CDR1 and CDR2: LGHNA and YNFKEQ. The CDR3 is 15 residues long. V was clipped by 4 bases and J by 1 base; unmatched bases: 6. This TCR was sampled from a man younger than 45 with type 1 diabetes. The gene calls are TRBV4-2 and TRBJ1-1, with 7 bases that match TRBD1. Sequencing was carried out using naive CD4+ T cells from blood. CDR3 in DNA: TGTGCCAGCAGCCCCCCGACAGGGTCGAACACTGAAGCTTTCTTT. This encodes CASSPPTGSNTEAFF.